This TCR beta chain was recorded in a study of shared clonotypes between healthy human individuals. This table comes from immunoSEQ multiplex PCR, and its TCRdb copy is limited to in-frame clones, with some not included. This sample has some 1 million clones; roughly 80% occur once, and the top ten carry approximately 1.5%. The CDR3 totals 13 residues. V was pared by 4 bases and J by 4 bases, with 11 bases between. CDR1 is SGHDT, CDR2 YYEEEE, per germline. Adult Caucasians living in Nashville, Tennessee made up all of the donors. The TCR was taken from a man aged 18 to 30 in good health. Input material: memory CD4+ T cells sorted from blood. Subset in this sample: CD45RA-negative fraction. V is TRBV5-6 and J is TRBJ1-2, with D perhaps TRBD1 (6 bases). This CDR3 reads CASSTGGGYGYTF. DNA of the CDR3: TGTGCCAGCAGCACGGGAGGGGGCTATGGCTACACCTTC.